The 28 T cell receptor beta chains below come from one sample, sequenced in a study of T cell changes during pregnancy in multiple sclerosis. This table comes from immunoSEQ multiplex PCR, and its TCRdb copy is limited to in-frame clones, with some not included. The data contain approximately 100,000 clones, about 90% of them seen just once; the ten biggest clones take up over 1.5%. The sequenced sample was peripheral blood, obtained before pregnancy. These TCRs come from a female donor with multiple sclerosis, enrolled in a pregnancy study.

The rearrangement uses TRBV11-3 and TRBJ2-1; 14 bases align to TRBD2. With V trimmed by 5 bases and J by 7 bases, 13 bases remained unmatched. The CDR3 contains 18 residues. Germline V gives CDR1 SGHNT, CDR2 YENEEA. The DNA of the CDR3 is TGTGCCAGCAGCCCAATTGGGACTAGCGGGGGCACGGGGAATGAGCAGTTCTTC. This encodes CASSPIGTSGGTGNEQFF.

J is TRBJ2-2 and V is TRBV18; the D is unclear. Between the trimmed V and J ends, which lost 5 bases and 7 bases, there was a span of 17 bases. Germline CDR1 reads KGHSH; CDR2 reads LQKENI. The CDR3 is made up of 15 amino acids. The CDR3 coding sequence is TGTGCCAGCTCAGCCCGCCAGGCTTCAGGCGGGGAGCTGTTTTTT. It specifies CASSARQASGGELFF.

The chain uses TRBV30 and TRBJ1-2; TRBD1 agrees at 8 bases. The CDR3 runs 13 residues. Per the germline V gene, CDR1 is GTSNPN and CDR2 is SVGIG (reference sequence). Trimming cost V 0 bases and J 6 bases; bases outside gene matches: 3. The chain's CDR3 is CAWSVRQGHGYTF. CDR3 DNA: TGTGCCTGGAGTGTGAGACAGGGGCATGGCTACACCTTC. Variable domain in full (rest from reference TRBV30 and TRBJ1-2): SQTIHQWPATLVQPVGSPLSLECTVEGTSNPNLYWYRQAAGRGLQLLFYSVGIGQISSEVPQNLSASRPQDRQFILSSKKLLLSDSGFYLCAWSVRQGHGYTFGSGTRLTVV.

This clone was detected once. This chain connects TRBV29-1 to TRBJ1-5; TRBD1 might be the D (5 bases). In germline, CDR1 is SQVTM, CDR2 ANQGSEA. CDR3 length equals 13 residues. V lost 4 bases to trimming and J lost 4 bases, with 11 bases between them. Here the CDR3 reads CSVAPGMNQPQHF. The CDR3 DNA reads as TGCAGCGTTGCTCCAGGGATGAATCAGCCCCAGCATTTT.

This chain links TRBV7-9 with TRBJ2-1; 9 bases map to TRBD2. Trimming took 1 base from V and 6 from J; bases not matched to a gene: 7. The CDR3 has 16 residues. The germline V gene encodes CDR1 SEHNR and CDR2 FQNEAQ (reference sequence). The CDR3 is CASSLGSSGIGNEQFF. In nucleotides, the CDR3 is TGTGCCAGCAGCTTAGGTTCTAGCGGGATAGGCAATGAGCAGTTCTTC.

The genes are TRBV11-2 and TRBJ1-1; D is unresolved. V shed 5 bases and J shed 4 bases, with 11 bases lying between them. From germline, CDR1 is SGHAT and CDR2 FQNNGV. The CDR3 length is 13 residues. CDR3 protein: CASSRTTGTEAFF. CDR3 DNA: TGTGCCAGCAGCCGTACGACTGGCACTGAAGCTTTCTTT.

The chain has TRBV27 and TRBJ2-2, with TRBD1 matching 7 bases. Trimming removed 4 bases from V and 4 bases from J; junction bases left unmatched: 12. The CDR3 extends over 17 amino acids. CDR1 is MNHEY and CDR2 is SMNVEV in the germline V gene (reference sequence). CDR3 residues: CASSSPPTGRATGELFF. The DNA for the CDR3 is TGTGCCAGCAGTTCACCCCCGACAGGGCGGGCCACCGGGGAGCTGTTTTTT.

The chain carries TRBV5-6 and TRBJ1-1; D not resolved. The V end lost 0 bases, the J end lost 5 bases, and 8 bases lay between the germline ends. The germline V gene encodes CDR1 SGHDT and CDR2 YYEEEE. The CDR3 totals 13 residues. The CDR3 here is CASSLASRTEAFF. DNA for the CDR3: TGTGCCAGCAGCTTGGCGTCGAGAACTGAAGCTTTCTTT.

This chain uses TRBV6-1 with TRBJ2-7; TRBD1 is a possible D gene (6 bases). Trimming left V 2 bases short and J 6 bases short, with 11 bases between. Germline V gives CDR1 MNHNS, CDR2 SASEGT. The CDR3 consists of 13 residues. CDR3 in DNA: TGTGCCAGCAGTGAACACAGGGTTGGCGAGCAGTACTTC. Translating gives CASSEHRVGEQYF.

The chain recombines TRBV10-3 with TRBJ2-7; a possible D gene is TRBD1 (5 bases). The CDR3 consists of 11 residues. The V gene lost 5 bases and the J gene lost 6 bases, with 8 bases spanning the gap. Looked up from germline, CDR1 is ENHRY and CDR2 is SYGVKD. The CDR3 nucleotides are TGTGCCATCAGTACAGGATCCGAGCAGTACTTC. As protein: CAISTGSEQYF.

This clone came up a few times. This sequence joins TRBV6-4 and TRBJ2-3, with TRBD1 matching 7 bases. Germline CDR1 MRHNA, CDR2 SNTAGT. The CDR3 runs 14 residues. V gave up 3 bases and J gave up 2 bases; unmatched junction bases: 2. This CDR3 is CASSEGGPTDTQYF. Here the CDR3 DNA reads TGTGCCAGCAGTGAAGGGGGCCCCACAGATACGCAGTATTTT.

The gene calls are TRBV28 and TRBJ1-2; tentative D call: TRBD1 (6 bases). The CDR3 runs 14 residues. Trimming cost V 3 bases and J 3 bases, with 11 bases left between them. From germline, CDR1 is MDHEN and CDR2 SYDVKM. The CDR3 DNA sequence: TGTGCCAGCAGTTTTTTAGGGGGGGACTATGGCTACACCTTC. This gives the protein CASSFLGGDYGYTF.

The rearrangement uses TRBV29-1 and TRBJ1-1; D possibly corresponds to TRBD1 (5 bases). Germline loops: CDR1 SQVTM, CDR2 ANQGSEA. The CDR3 has 11 residues. The CDR3 reads CSTGDYTEAFF. CDR3 DNA sequence: TGCAGTACGGGGGATTACACTGAAGCTTTCTTT.

V and J are TRBV27 and TRBJ1-2; D gene ambiguous. Trimming pared 0 bases from V and 8 bases from J, leaving 13 bases between. Germline V gene lookup returns CDR1 MNHEY and CDR2 SMNVEV (reference sequence). The CDR3 has 14 amino acids. The CDR3: CASSLSGGPGGYTF. The CDR3 nucleotides are TGTGCCAGCAGTTTATCGGGAGGGCCTGGAGGCTACACCTTC.

V is TRBV5-1 and J is TRBJ1-2; 7 bases fit TRBD1. Germline V gives CDR1 SGHRS, CDR2 YFSETQ. V shed 3 bases and J 6 bases; nucleotides not matched to a gene: 11. The CDR3 runs 15 residues. CDR3 in DNA: TGCGCCAGCAGCTCTTTGACAGGGAGGAATGATGGCTACACCTTC. Encoded protein: CASSSLTGRNDGYTF.

This chain links TRBV7-2 with TRBJ2-5, with 8 bases identical to TRBD2. Germline CDR1 SGHTA, CDR2 FQGNSA. The V gene end was trimmed by 5 bases and the J gene end by 7 bases; junction bases not matched to a gene: 12. The CDR3 spans 15 residues. CDR3 DNA sequence: TGTGCCAGCAGCCCCTGGGGCGGGGGGTGGGGGACCCAGTACTTC. It encodes CASSPWGGGWGTQYF.

This clone has just one count. The chain couples TRBV7-8 to TRBJ2-1; 9 bases fit TRBD1. The germline gives CDR1 SGHVS, CDR2 FQNEAQ. The CDR3 has 16 residues. The V and J ends lost 5 bases and 7 bases, in that order; junction bases with no gene match: 12. CDR3 residues: CASSARRDRVANEQFF. In nucleotides, the CDR3 is TGTGCCAGCAGCGCCCGTCGGGACAGGGTCGCAAATGAGCAGTTCTTC. The full variable domain, completed using reference TRBV7-8 and TRBJ2-1, is GAGVSQSPRYKVAKRGQDVALRCDPISGHVSLFWYQQALGQGPEFLTYFQNEAQLDKSGLPSDRFFAERPEGSVSTLKIQRTQQEDSAVYLCASSARRDRVANEQFFGPGTRLTVL.

V and J are TRBV11-1 and TRBJ2-3; 14 bases fit TRBD2. This CDR3 comprises 16 residues. Trimming took 5 bases from V and 1 from J; bases not matched to a gene: 2. The germline gives CDR1 SGHAT, CDR2 FQDESV (reference sequence). DNA for the CDR3: TGTGCCAGCAGCCAGGGACTAGCGGGGGGCACAGATACGCAGTATTTT. Protein sequence: CASSQGLAGGTDTQYF.

The J gene is TRBJ2-7, the V gene TRBV5-1, with TRBD2 matching over 7 bases. CDR1 SGHRS and CDR2 YFSETQ come from the germline V gene. The CDR3 extends over 14 amino acids. J lost 3 bases, V lost 2 bases, and 5 bases had no gene match. The CDR3 is CASSFSGGSYEQYF. The CDR3 DNA follows: TGCGCCAGCAGCTTTTCGGGGGGTAGCTACGAGCAGTACTTC.

The chain employs TRBV5-4 and TRBJ1-6; D is ambiguous. This CDR3 region has 13 residues. V was pared by 3 bases and J by 6 bases, with 7 bases between. Germline V CDR1 and CDR2: SGHNT, YYREEE (reference sequence). CDR3 in amino acids: CASSYRVNSPLHF. The DNA of the CDR3 is TGTGCCAGCAGCTATCGGGTTAATTCACCCCTCCACTTT.

The chain links TRBV4-3 to TRBJ1-2, with D possibly being TRBD1 (6 bases). Trimming stripped 0 bases from V and 7 bases from J, with 12 bases between. CDR1 and CDR2 (germline): LGHNA, YSLEER. The CDR3 spans 14 residues. In DNA, the CDR3 is TGCGCCAGCAGCCAAGATCAGGGGAGCGTTGGCTACACCTTC. It is translated as CASSQDQGSVGYTF.

The sample holds a few counts of this clone. The DNA for the CDR3 is TGCGCCAGCAGCACACAGGGAGGGGTGGATGGCTACACCTTC. It specifies CASSTQGGVDGYTF. V usage is TRBV5-1 and J usage is TRBJ1-2; the D gene is possibly TRBD1 (6 bases). Trimming shortened V by 4 bases and J by 6 bases, and 16 bases separated the two germline ends. CDR1 is SGHRS, CDR2 YFSETQ, per germline. The CDR3 contains 14 residues.

This clone was seen a handful of times. The chain recombines TRBV7-2 with TRBJ1-2; D may be TRBD1 (5 bases). Germline V gene lookup returns CDR1 SGHTA and CDR2 FQGNSA. The CDR3 length is 12 residues. Trimming shortened V by 2 bases and J by 7 bases, and 8 bases separated the two germline ends. CDR3: CASSLQGVGYTF. In nucleotides, the CDR3 is TGTGCCAGCAGCTTACAAGGGGTTGGCTACACCTTC.

This clone was seen a few times. The J gene is TRBJ1-2, the V gene TRBV6-5; perhaps TRBD1 as D (5 bases). The CDR3 contains 13 residues. With 0 bases removed from V and 7 bases from J, the gap between germline ends came to 9 bases. Germline V gives CDR1 MNHEY, CDR2 SVGAGI. The CDR3: CASSYSGGGGYTF. CDR3 sequence (DNA): TGTGCCAGCAGTTACTCTGGGGGAGGTGGCTACACCTTC.

The V call is TRBV27, the J call TRBJ2-2; 9 positions match TRBD2. The V gene end was trimmed by 7 bases and the J gene end by 7 bases; junction bases not matched to a gene: 10. This CDR3 is built from 15 residues. In germline, CDR1 is MNHEY, CDR2 SMNVEV (reference sequence). In DNA form, the CDR3 reads TGTGCCAGCATTGGGCTAGCGGGGATGGGCGGGGAGCTGTTTTTT. Its protein is CASIGLAGMGGELFF.

This clone showed up just a few times. The gene calls are TRBV29-1 and TRBJ2-7; TRBD1 matches at 7 bases. The CDR3 is made up of 12 amino acids. Trimming removed 7 bases from V and 2 bases from J; junction bases left unmatched: 5. Per germline, CDR1 SQVTM and CDR2 ANQGSEA. Here the CDR3 reads CSAKTGPYEQYF. As DNA, the CDR3 is TGCAGCGCTAAGACAGGGCCCTACGAGCAGTACTTC.

V gene TRBV7-9 combines with J gene TRBJ2-1; D may be TRBD1 (5 bases). The V gene lost 6 bases and the J gene lost 10 bases, with 16 bases spanning the gap. This CDR3 spans 13 amino acids. Germline V CDR1 and CDR2: SEHNR, FQNEAQ (reference sequence). DNA of the CDR3: TGTGCCAGCAGGGACAAGGGGATCGGGGAGCAGTTCTTC. Protein product: CASRDKGIGEQFF.

The chain is built from TRBV19 and TRBJ2-3; TRBD2 matches at 11 bases. Germline CDR1 reads LNHDA; CDR2 reads SQIVND (reference sequence). This CDR3 has 18 amino acids. With V trimmed by 0 bases and J by 1 base, 6 bases remained unmatched. CDR3 in DNA: TGTGCCAGTAGTATAGATCAAGGGGGACTAGCGGGCACAGATACGCAGTATTTT. Translated, it gives CASSIDQGGLAGTDTQYF.